This T cell receptor beta chain was profiled in a study of metastatic and nonmetastatic thyroid tumors. Background on the study: Where malignant and benign thyroid patients were concerned, repertoires were compared across blood and tumor or nodule tissue.

All patients reached thyroid surgery having received no treatment beforehand. V dropped 4 bases and J dropped 8 bases, with 20 bases sitting between them. Germline V gene data show CDR1 as MNHNS and CDR2 as SASEGT. The CDR3 sequence is 15 residues long. This clone is labeled medium-sized (0.01 to 0.1%). The antigen is not known. Authors' data handling: The study built a papillary thyroid cancer distant-metastasis classifier from CDR3 differences across clinicopathological groups. MiXCR re-clonotyped the PCR reads for TCRdb. These V and J calls originate from TCRdb's pipeline instead of the authors' own analysis. The profile covers approximately 25,000 clones, with roughly 15% appearing a single time and approximately 15% taken by the ten largest. Broader study findings: In both blood and tumor samples, TCR beta diversity was reported significantly higher for malignant than benign nodules.

The TCR was taken from a male donor with papillary thyroid cancer or a benign thyroid nodule (not recorded which). Some clones in this sample may be carry-over from other donors' samples. The rearrangement joins TRBV6-1 to TRBJ1-2, with D possibly being TRBD1 (5 bases). Sequenced sample: blood. CDR3 DNA sequence: TGTGCCAGCAGTGCCCCGGGGGGGTATACGGAGGGCTACACCTTC. Translated, it gives CASSAPGGYTEGYTF.